The 9 T cell receptor beta chains reported below all come from one sample, sequenced in a study of cytomegalovirus exposure and HLA in healthy donors. Both 60 Vbeta primers and 13 Jbeta primers went into the PCR. Clones were sequenced by immunoSEQ multiplex PCR, and TCRdb holds only the in-frame ones, with some missing. In the table there are about 170,000 clones, around three quarters of which are singletons. Source material: PBMCs. The receptors come from a woman aged 50 to 60 in good health and CMV-seronegative.

The rearrangement links TRBV13 to TRBJ2-2, with TRBD1 identical over 8 bases. Germline V gives CDR1 PRHDT, CDR2 FYEKMQ (reference sequence). V lost 4 bases to trimming and J lost 7 bases; unmatched junction nucleotides: 2. The CDR3 is 13 amino acids. The DNA of the CDR3 is TGTGCCAGCAGCTACGACAGGGGCGGGGAGCTGTTTTTT. Translated, it gives CASSYDRGGELFF. The full variable domain, in which reference TRBV13 and TRBJ2-2 provide the parts outside the CDR3, is AAGVIQSPRHLIKEKRETATLKCYPIPRHDTVYWYQQGPGQDPQFLISFYEKMQSDKGSIPDRFSAQQFSDYHSELNMSSLELGDSALYFCASSYDRGGELFFGEGSRLTVL.

This clone was detected only a few times. The chain couples TRBV29-1 to TRBJ2-3; D is possibly TRBD1 (5 bases). Germline V gene lookup returns CDR1 SQVTM and CDR2 ANQGSEA. The CDR3 has 13 amino acids. The V gene lost 6 bases and the J gene lost 1 base, with 11 bases spanning the gap. The CDR3 nucleotides read TGCAGCGTCGAAAAGACAGGCACAGATACGCAGTATTTT. As protein: CSVEKTGTDTQYF.

The chain has TRBV9 and TRBJ2-7; possible D gene TRBD1, 8 bases. V was clipped by 2 bases and J by 9 bases, with 24 bases between them. The CDR3 covers 16 residues. Germline assignment: CDR1 SGDLS and CDR2 YYNGEE. The DNA for the CDR3 is TGTGCCAGCAGCGTGGGAGGGACAGGCGTTGGCCAATGGCAGTACTTC. Residues: CASSVGGTGVGQWQYF.

The chain combines TRBV7-9 with TRBJ2-6, with a tentative D call TRBD2 (5 bases). V gave up 5 bases and J gave up 0 bases, with 8 bases separating them. In germline, CDR1 is SEHNR, CDR2 FQNEAQ (reference sequence). This CDR3 has 15 amino acids. CDR3 residues: CASSGLLSGANVLTF. CDR3 nucleotide sequence: TGTGCCAGCAGCGGACTTCTCTCTGGGGCCAACGTCCTGACTTTC.

The chain joins TRBV5-1 to TRBJ2-3, with 8 positions matching TRBD2. The CDR3 length is 15 residues. The V segment lost 6 bases and the J segment 4 bases; nucleotides outside the gene matches: 10. Germline loops: CDR1 SGHRS, CDR2 YFSETQ. CDR3 bases: TGCGCCAGCACCCCCAGAGCGGGGGCGGCAGATACGCAGTATTTT. Translating gives CASTPRAGAADTQYF.

This clone appeared a few times. This chain joins TRBV29-1 and TRBJ2-5, with a possible D match to TRBD2 (6 bases). V was cut by 7 bases and J by 3 bases, with 15 bases left in between. Germline V CDR1 and CDR2: SQVTM, ANQGSEA. This CDR3 is 13 amino acids long. The CDR3 spells CSASGGTEETQYF. CDR3 nucleotides: TGCAGCGCATCGGGCGGGACCGAAGAGACCCAGTACTTC.

V and J are TRBV6-1 and TRBJ2-3; the D is unclear. CDR3 size: 13 residues. Between the trimmed V and J ends, which lost 7 bases and 2 bases, there was a span of 10 bases. Germline V gives CDR1 MNHNS, CDR2 SASEGT. CDR3 loop: CASTQVLTDTQYF. The CDR3 nucleotides are TGTGCCAGCACGCAGGTGCTCACAGATACGCAGTATTTT.

V usage is TRBV6-5 and J usage is TRBJ1-1, with D unclear. Germline assignment: CDR1 MNHEY and CDR2 SVGAGI. V lost 5 bases, J lost 1 base, and 8 bases lay in between. The CDR3 covers 13 residues. Here the CDR3 DNA reads TGTGCCAGCAGTGAAGGAGCGAACACTGAAGCTTTCTTT. This gives the protein CASSEGANTEAFF.

The CDR3 DNA sequence: TGTGCCAGCAGTTTAGGACAGGGCTGGGGGGAGACCCAGTACTTC. Translating it yields CASSLGQGWGETQYF. This chain uses TRBV28 with TRBJ2-5; 8 bases agree with TRBD1. CDR3 size: 15 residues. V dropped 2 bases and J dropped 5; count of bases not matched to a gene: 7. Germline loops: CDR1 MDHEN, CDR2 SYDVKM.